Each of the 8 T cell receptor beta chains below was sequenced from the same sample in a study of blood T cell repertoires in COVID-19. The repertoire was sequenced with immunoSEQ multiplex PCR; TCRdb's copy has only in-frame clones and lacks some. Of 200,000 to 250,000 clones listed, around four fifths were seen once; the top ten hold around 20%. Specimen: peripheral blood. The receptors derive from a man aged 25 to 40 with active or convalescent COVID-19.

This chain joins TRBV27 and TRBJ2-2; 10 bases map to TRBD1. Germline V lookup: CDR1 MNHEY, CDR2 SMNVEV (reference sequence). V lost 5 bases and J lost 4; bases outside the gene matches: 7. The CDR3 contains 16 residues. The CDR3 spells CASSPDRGPLTGELFF. CDR3 sequence (DNA): TGTGCCAGCAGTCCCGACAGGGGGCCCCTCACCGGGGAGCTGTTTTTT.

This clone was seen only a few times. The chain joins TRBV4-1 to TRBJ2-1; possible D gene TRBD2, 6 bases. The CDR3 consists of 16 residues. Trimming cost V 0 bases and J 3 bases, with 12 bases left between them. From germline, CDR1 is MGHRA and CDR2 YSYEKL. Here the CDR3 reads CASSQDRREVYNEQFF. DNA for the CDR3: TGCGCCAGCAGCCAAGATAGGAGGGAGGTCTACAATGAGCAGTTCTTC.

The J gene is TRBJ1-1, the V gene TRBV7-6; no firm D call. CDR3 length: 14 amino acids. Per the germline V gene, CDR1 is SGHVS and CDR2 is FNYEAQ. With 2 bases removed from V and 1 base from J, the gap between germline ends came to 8 bases. The CDR3 spells CASSLRVGNTEAFF. CDR3 DNA sequence: TGTGCCAGCAGCTTACGGGTGGGGAACACTGAAGCTTTCTTT.

The rearrangement links TRBV28 to TRBJ1-5, with 7 bases identical to TRBD1. Germline V CDR1 and CDR2: MDHEN, SYDVKM. The CDR3 loop spans 14 amino acids. V shed 6 bases, J shed 4 bases, and the junction held 6 bases outside the gene matches. CDR3 loop: CASRSGTANQPQHF. CDR3 sequence (DNA): TGTGCCAGCAGGTCCGGGACAGCGAATCAGCCCCAGCATTTT.

V usage is TRBV5-4 and J usage is TRBJ1-2, with 10 bases fitting TRBD1. The CDR3 loop spans 17 amino acids. Trimming cost V 5 bases and J 2 bases; bases outside gene matches: 12. CDR1 and CDR2 (germline): SGHNT, YYREEE (reference sequence). The CDR3 sequence is CASSKPGQGSTNYGYTF. In DNA, the CDR3 is TGTGCCAGCAGTAAACCGGGACAGGGGTCTACAAACTATGGCTACACCTTC.

The V and J genes are TRBV30 and TRBJ2-4, with TRBD1 matching 7 bases. Trimming removed 3 bases from V and 8 bases from J; junction bases left unmatched: 4. Per germline, CDR1 GTSNPN and CDR2 SVGIG (reference sequence). The CDR3 length is 12 residues. DNA of the CDR3: TGTGCCTGGAGCGCAGGGGGATACATTCAGTACTTC. Protein product: CAWSAGGYIQYF.

This chain uses TRBV30 with TRBJ1-2; D unresolved. The CDR3 has 11 amino acids. Germline V gene sequence: CDR1 GTSNPN, CDR2 SVGIG (reference sequence). Trimming pared 4 bases from V and 3 bases from J, leaving 6 bases between. The CDR3 reads CAWMAYYGYTF. CDR3 sequence (DNA): TGTGCCTGGATGGCATACTATGGCTACACCTTC.

The chain links TRBV6-5 to TRBJ1-5; TRBD1 agrees at 8 bases. With 2 bases clipped from V and 2 bases from J, the junction kept 2 bases outside the gene matches. The CDR3 totals 15 residues. Germline assignment: CDR1 MNHEY and CDR2 SVGAGI. CDR3 bases: TGTGCCAGCAGTTACGGACAGGGAGGCAATCAGCCCCAGCATTTT. Its translation: CASSYGQGGNQPQHF.